The present T cell receptor (beta chain) was sequenced within a study of T cell changes during pregnancy in multiple sclerosis. Assay used: immunoSEQ multiplex PCR; TCRdb lists only in-frame clones, some missing. The sample lists 8,000 or so clones, 87% occurring once. The sequences come from CD8+ T cells from peripheral blood mononuclear cells, collected in the first trimester of pregnancy. The TCR was taken from a female donor in good health, enrolled as a control in a pregnancy study.

The CDR3 DNA reads TGTGCCAGCAGTGAATCCCCGGCGGGACAGGGCACAGATACGCAGTATTTT. It translates to CASSESPAGQGTDTQYF. The chain carries TRBV6-1 and TRBJ2-3, with 8 bases identical to TRBD1. The V gene's germline CDR1 is MNHNS and CDR2 SASEGT. V dropped 2 bases and J dropped 1; count of bases not matched to a gene: 8. This CDR3 has 17 residues.